This T cell receptor beta chain is drawn from a study of molecular identifiers for immune sequencing clone quantification. Study-wide results and limits: Jurkat TCR RNA from one cell was spiked into fewer than 1.2 million naive cells, and it was reportedly detectable there.

This clonotype showed up many times. What it binds is unknown. CDR3 length equals 19 residues. Listed TCR primers and previously described methods were used for bulk TCR libraries. Using its own MiXCR run on the PCR reads, TCRdb lists one record per CDR3 protein. In the table there are hundreds of thousands of distinct CDR3 sequences, approximately 20% of which are singletons. Sequenced material: naive CD8+ T cells from blood, with Jurkat cell RNA spiked in. As for subset: FACS-sorted CD8+CD4-CCR7+CD45RA+ naive T cells. This sequence was found in a human donor in good health. Some libraries in this study had Jurkat cell RNA spiked in. The V gene is TRBV21-1, the J gene TRBJ2-3; TRBD2 was called by the table and not checked on the DNA. TRBV21-1 is a pseudogene. The CDR3 sequence is CASSTPGTSSITHTDTQYF. DNA for the CDR3: TGTGCCAGCAGCACACCCGGGACTAGCAGTATAACCCACACAGATACGCAGTATTTT.